This T cell receptor (beta chain) came from a study of blood T cell repertoires in COVID-19. For the study at large: The United States, Italy and Spain provided the acute and convalescent COVID-19 samples.

The CDR3 covers 15 residues. V shed 3 bases, J shed 9 bases, and the junction held 8 bases outside the gene matches. Per the germline V gene, CDR1 is LNHDA and CDR2 is SQIVND (reference sequence). Libraries were prepared by immunoSEQ multiplex PCR; TCRdb keeps only in-frame clonotypes and omits some of them. The profile shows 100,000 to 130,000 clones, 60% to 85% of them singletons. The sample comprised peripheral blood. This chain links TRBV19 with TRBJ2-1, with 10 bases that match TRBD2. The TCR sequence derives from a man between 65 and 79 years old with acute or convalescent COVID-19. Here the CDR3 reads CASSISGGDVGEQFF. In DNA, the CDR3 is TGTGCCAGTAGTATCAGCGGGGGGGATGTCGGTGAGCAGTTCTTC. The variable domain in full, with the rest retrieved from reference TRBV19 and TRBJ2-1, is DGGITQSPKYLFRKEGQNVTLSCEQNLNHDAMYWYRQDPGQGLRLIYYSQIVNDFQKGDIAEGYSVSREKKESFPLTVTSAQKNPTAFYLCASSISGGDVGEQFFGPGTRLTVL.